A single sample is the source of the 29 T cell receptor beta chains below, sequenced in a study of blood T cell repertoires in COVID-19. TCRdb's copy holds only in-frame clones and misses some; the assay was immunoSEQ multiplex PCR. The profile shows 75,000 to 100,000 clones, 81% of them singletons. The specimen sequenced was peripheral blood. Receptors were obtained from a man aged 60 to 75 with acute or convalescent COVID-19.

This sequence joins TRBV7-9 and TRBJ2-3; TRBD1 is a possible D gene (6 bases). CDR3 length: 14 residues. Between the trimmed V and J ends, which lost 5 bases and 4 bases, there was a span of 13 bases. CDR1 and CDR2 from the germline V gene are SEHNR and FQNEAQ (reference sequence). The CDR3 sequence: CASSTRQVSDTQYF. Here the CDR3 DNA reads TGTGCCAGCAGCACGAGACAGGTTTCAGATACGCAGTATTTT.

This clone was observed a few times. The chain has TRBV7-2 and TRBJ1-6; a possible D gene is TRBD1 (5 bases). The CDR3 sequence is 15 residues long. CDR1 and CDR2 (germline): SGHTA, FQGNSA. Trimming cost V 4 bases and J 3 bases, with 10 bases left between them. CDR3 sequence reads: CASSSTANYNSPLHF. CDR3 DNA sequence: TGTGCCAGCAGCTCGACAGCGAACTATAATTCACCCCTCCACTTT.

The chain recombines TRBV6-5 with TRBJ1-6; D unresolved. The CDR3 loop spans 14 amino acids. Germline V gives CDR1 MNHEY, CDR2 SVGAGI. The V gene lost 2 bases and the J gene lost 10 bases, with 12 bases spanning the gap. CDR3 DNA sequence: TGTGCCAGCAGTTACCGGGGTGTTGAATCACCCCTCCACTTT. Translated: CASSYRGVESPLHF.

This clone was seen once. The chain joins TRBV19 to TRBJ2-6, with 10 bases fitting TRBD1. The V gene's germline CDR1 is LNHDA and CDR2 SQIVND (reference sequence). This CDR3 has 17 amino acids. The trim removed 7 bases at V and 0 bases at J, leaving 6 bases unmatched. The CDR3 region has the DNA TGTGCCAGTATCCGGACAGGGGGTTTCTCTGGGGCCAACGTCCTGACTTTC. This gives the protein CASIRTGGFSGANVLTF.

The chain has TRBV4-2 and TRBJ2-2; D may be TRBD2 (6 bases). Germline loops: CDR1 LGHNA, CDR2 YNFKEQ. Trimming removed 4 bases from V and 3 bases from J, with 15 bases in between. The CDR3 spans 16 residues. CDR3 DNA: TGTGCCAGCAGCCCCCTAGGCCCGGGAGACACCGGGGAGCTGTTTTTT. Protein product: CASSPLGPGDTGELFF.

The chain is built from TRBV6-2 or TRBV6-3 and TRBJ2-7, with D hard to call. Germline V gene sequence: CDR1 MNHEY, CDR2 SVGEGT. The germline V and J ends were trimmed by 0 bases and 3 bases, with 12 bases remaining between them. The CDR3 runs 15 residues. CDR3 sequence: CASSYSWSVGYEQYF. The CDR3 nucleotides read TGTGCCAGCAGTTACTCGTGGAGTGTGGGCTACGAGCAGTACTTC.

The DNA of the CDR3 is TGTGCCACCAGCAGAGGCAGGGGGCCCTATGGCTACACCTTC. Its translation is CATSRGRGPYGYTF. The chain joins TRBV15 to TRBJ1-2; 8 bases match TRBD1. V was clipped by 1 base and J by 4 bases; unmatched bases: 2. The V gene's germline CDR1 is LNHNV and CDR2 YYDKDF (reference sequence). CDR3 size: 14 residues.

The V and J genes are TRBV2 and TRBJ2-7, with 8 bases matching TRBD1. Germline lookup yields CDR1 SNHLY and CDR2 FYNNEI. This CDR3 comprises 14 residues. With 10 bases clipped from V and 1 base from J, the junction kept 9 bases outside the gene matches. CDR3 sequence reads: CATRAQGGSYEQYF. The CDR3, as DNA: TGTGCCACCCGAGCACAGGGGGGTTCCTACGAGCAGTACTTC.

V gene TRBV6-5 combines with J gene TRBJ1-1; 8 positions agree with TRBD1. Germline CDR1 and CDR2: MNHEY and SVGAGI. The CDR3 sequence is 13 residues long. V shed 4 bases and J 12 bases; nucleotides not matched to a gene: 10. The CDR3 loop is CASSSTGVLGPFF. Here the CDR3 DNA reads TGTGCCAGCAGTTCGACAGGGGTCTTAGGGCCTTTCTTT.

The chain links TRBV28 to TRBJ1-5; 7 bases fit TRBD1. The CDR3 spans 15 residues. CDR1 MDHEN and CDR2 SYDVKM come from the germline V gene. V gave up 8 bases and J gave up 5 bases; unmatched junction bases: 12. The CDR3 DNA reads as TGTGCCAGCGGTTCCCCGACAGGGAACGATCAGCCCCAGCATTTT. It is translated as CASGSPTGNDQPQHF.

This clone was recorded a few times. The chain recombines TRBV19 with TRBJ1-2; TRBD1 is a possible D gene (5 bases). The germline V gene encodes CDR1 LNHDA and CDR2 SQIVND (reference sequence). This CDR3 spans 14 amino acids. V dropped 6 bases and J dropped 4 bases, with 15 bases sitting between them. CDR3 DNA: TGTGCCAGTAGCATCATGGGGGGTGCCTATGGCTACACCTTC. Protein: CASSIMGGAYGYTF.

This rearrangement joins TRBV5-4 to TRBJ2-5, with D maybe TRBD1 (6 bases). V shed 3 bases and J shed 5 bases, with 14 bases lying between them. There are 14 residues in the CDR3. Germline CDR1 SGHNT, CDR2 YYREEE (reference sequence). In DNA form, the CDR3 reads TGTGCCAGCAGCTCCTCAGGGGTTCGGGAGACCCAGTACTTC. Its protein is CASSSSGVRETQYF.

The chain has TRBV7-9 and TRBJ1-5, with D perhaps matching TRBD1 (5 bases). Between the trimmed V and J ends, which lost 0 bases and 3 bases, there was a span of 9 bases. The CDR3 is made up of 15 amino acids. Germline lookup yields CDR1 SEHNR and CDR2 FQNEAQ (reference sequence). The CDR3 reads CASSLASGNNQPQHF. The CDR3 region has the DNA TGTGCCAGCAGCTTAGCGTCAGGGAACAATCAGCCCCAGCATTTT.

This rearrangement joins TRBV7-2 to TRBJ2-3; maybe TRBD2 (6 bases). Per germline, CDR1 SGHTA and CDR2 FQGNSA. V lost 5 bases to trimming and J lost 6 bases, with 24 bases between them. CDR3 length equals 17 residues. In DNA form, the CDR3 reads TGTGCCAGCAGCCGCCTAGGAGGGGCGCCTCCGGTTGATACGCAGTATTTT. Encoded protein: CASSRLGGAPPVDTQYF.

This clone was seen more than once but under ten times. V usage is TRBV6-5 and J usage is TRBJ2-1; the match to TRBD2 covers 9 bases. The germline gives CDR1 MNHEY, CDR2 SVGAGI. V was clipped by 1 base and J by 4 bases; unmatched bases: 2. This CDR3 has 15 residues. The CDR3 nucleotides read TGTGCCAGCAGTTACTTGGCGGGGGGGTACAATGAGCAGTTCTTC. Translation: CASSYLAGGYNEQFF.

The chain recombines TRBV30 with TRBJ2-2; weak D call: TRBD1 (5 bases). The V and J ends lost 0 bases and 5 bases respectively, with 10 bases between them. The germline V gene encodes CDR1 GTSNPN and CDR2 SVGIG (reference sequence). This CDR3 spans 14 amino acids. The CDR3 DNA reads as TGTGCCTGGAGTGTACCTCCAGGGACCGGGGAGCTGTTTTTT. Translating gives CAWSVPPGTGELFF.

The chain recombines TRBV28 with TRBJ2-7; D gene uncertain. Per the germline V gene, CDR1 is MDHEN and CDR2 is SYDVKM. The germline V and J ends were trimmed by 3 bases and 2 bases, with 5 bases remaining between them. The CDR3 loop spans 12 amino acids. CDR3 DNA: TGTGCCAGCAGTTTTCAGGCCTACGAGCAGTACTTC. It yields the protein CASSFQAYEQYF. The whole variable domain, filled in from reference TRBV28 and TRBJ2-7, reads DVKVTQSSRYLVKRTGEKVFLECVQDMDHENMFWYRQDPGLGLRLIYFSYDVKMKEKGDIPEGYSVSREKKERFSLILESASTNQTSMYLCASSFQAYEQYFGPGTRLTVT.

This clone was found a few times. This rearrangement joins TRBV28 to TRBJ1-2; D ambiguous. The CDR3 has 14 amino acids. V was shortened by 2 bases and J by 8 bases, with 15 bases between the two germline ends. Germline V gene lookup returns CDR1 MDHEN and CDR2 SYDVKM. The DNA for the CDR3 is TGTGCCAGCAGTTTAGGGAGCGAACCTTGGGGCTACACCTTC. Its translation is CASSLGSEPWGYTF.

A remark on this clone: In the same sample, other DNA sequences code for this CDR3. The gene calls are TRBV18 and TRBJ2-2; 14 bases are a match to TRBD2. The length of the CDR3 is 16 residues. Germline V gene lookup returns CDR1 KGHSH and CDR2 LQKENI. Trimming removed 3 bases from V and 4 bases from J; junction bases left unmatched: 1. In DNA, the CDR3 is TGTGCCAGCTCACCGACTAGCGGGAGGGTCACCGGGGAGCTGTTTTTT. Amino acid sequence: CASSPTSGRVTGELFF.

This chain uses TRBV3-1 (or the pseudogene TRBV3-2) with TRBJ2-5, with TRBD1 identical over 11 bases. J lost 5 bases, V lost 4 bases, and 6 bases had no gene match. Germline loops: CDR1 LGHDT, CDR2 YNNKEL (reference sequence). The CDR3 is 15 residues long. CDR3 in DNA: TGTGCCAGCAGCCCTCGGGACAGGGGGGGGGAGACCCAGTACTTC. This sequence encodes CASSPRDRGGETQYF.

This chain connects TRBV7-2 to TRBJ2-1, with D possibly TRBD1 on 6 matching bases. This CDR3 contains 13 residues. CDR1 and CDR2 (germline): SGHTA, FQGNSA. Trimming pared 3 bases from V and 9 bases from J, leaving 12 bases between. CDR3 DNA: TGTGCCAGCAGCTTTAGTCAGGGGAGTGAGCAGTTCTTC. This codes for CASSFSQGSEQFF. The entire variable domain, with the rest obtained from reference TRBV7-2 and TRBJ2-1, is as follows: GAGVSQSPSNKVTEKGKDVELRCDPISGHTALYWYRQSLGQGLEFLIYFQGNSAPDKSGLPSDRFSAERTGGSVSTLTIQRTQQEDSAVYLCASSFSQGSEQFFGPGTRLTVL.

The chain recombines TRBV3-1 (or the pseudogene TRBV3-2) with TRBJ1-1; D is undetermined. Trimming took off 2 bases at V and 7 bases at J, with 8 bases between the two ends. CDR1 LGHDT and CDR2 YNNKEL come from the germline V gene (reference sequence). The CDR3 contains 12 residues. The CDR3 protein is CASSQLGGEAFF. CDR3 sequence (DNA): TGTGCCAGCAGCCAATTAGGCGGTGAAGCTTTCTTT.

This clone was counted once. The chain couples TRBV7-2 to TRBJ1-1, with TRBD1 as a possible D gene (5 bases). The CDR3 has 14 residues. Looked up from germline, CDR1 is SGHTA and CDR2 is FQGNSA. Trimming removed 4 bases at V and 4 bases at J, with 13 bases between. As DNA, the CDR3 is TGTGCCAGCAGCTACCGGGAGGGACGCACTGAAGCTTTCTTT. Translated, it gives CASSYREGRTEAFF.

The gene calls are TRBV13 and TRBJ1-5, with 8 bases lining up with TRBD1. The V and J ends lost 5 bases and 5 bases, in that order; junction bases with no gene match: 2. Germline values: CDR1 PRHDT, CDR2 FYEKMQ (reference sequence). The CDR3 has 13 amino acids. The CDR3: CASSPDRDQPQHF. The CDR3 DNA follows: TGTGCCAGCAGCCCGGACAGGGATCAGCCCCAGCATTTT.

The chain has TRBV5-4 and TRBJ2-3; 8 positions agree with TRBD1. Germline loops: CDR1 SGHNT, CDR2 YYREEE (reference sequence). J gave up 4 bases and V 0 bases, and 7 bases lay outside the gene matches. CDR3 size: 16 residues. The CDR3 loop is CASSLEVDRVADTQYF. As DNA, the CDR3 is TGTGCCAGCAGCTTGGAGGTGGACAGGGTAGCAGATACGCAGTATTTT.

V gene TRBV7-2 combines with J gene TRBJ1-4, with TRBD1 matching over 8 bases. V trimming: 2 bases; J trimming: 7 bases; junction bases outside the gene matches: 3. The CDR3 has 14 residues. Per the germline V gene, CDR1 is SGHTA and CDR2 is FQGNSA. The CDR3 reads CASSLRDRSEKLFF. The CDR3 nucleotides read TGTGCCAGCAGCTTAAGGGACAGGAGTGAAAAACTGTTTTTT.

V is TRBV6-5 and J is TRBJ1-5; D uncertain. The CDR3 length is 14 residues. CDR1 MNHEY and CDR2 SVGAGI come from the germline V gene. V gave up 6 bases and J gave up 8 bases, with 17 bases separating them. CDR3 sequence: CASSKRGSLEPQHF. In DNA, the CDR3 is TGTGCCAGCAGCAAAAGAGGGTCGTTGGAGCCCCAGCATTTT.

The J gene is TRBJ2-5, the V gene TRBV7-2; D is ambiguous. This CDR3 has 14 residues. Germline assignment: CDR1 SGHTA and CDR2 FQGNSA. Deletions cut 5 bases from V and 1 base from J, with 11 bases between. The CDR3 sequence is CASSLGPVQETQYF. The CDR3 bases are TGTGCCAGCAGCCTTGGGCCCGTCCAAGAGACCCAGTACTTC. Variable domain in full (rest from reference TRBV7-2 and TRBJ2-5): GAGVSQSPSNKVTEKGKDVELRCDPISGHTALYWYRQSLGQGLEFLIYFQGNSAPDKSGLPSDRFSAERTGGSVSTLTIQRTQQEDSAVYLCASSLGPVQETQYFGPGTRLLVL.

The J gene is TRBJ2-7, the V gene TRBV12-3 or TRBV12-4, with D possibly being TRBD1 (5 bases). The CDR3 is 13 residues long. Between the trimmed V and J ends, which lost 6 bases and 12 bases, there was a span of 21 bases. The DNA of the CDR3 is TGTGCCAGCAGCCCCGTTGGGGCCCGATTCCCGTACTTC. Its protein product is CASSPVGARFPYF.